The 11 T cell receptor beta chains below all came from one sample that was sequenced in a study of cytomegalovirus exposure and HLA in healthy donors. With 60 Vbeta and 13 Jbeta primers, the PCR was carried out. TCRdb's table, derived via immunoSEQ multiplex PCR, lists solely in-frame clones and lacks some. In the table there are approximately 110,000 clones, approximately 70% of which are singletons. The sample taken for sequencing was PBMCs. Receptors were obtained from a man aged 30 to 39 in good health and CMV-seropositive.

This chain connects TRBV5-1 to TRBJ2-5; 11 nucleotides match TRBD2. The J call may not be correct, given that the DNA end is closer to TRBJ2-7. Germline loops: CDR1 SGHRS, CDR2 YFSETQ. The CDR3 has 16 amino acids. CDR3 sequence reads: CASSLELAGGSYEQYF. Here the CDR3 DNA reads TGCGCCAGCAGCTTAGAGCTAGCGGGGGGTTCCTACGAGCAGTACTTC.

This clone was seen just once. The CDR3 loop is CASSLGQGTLNTEAFF. CDR3 nucleotide sequence: TGTGCCAGCAGCTTGGGACAGGGGACCTTGAACACTGAAGCTTTCTTT. The chain combines TRBV5-4 with TRBJ1-1, with TRBD1 identical over 8 bases. Germline lookup yields CDR1 SGHNT and CDR2 YYREEE (reference sequence). V shed 0 bases, J shed 0 bases, and the junction held 4 bases outside the gene matches. The CDR3 contains 16 residues. The whole variable domain, filled in from reference TRBV5-4 and TRBJ1-1, reads ETGVTQSPTHLIKTRGQQVTLRCSSQSGHNTVSWYQQALGQGPQFIFQYYREEENGRGNFPPRFSGLQFPNYSSELNVNALELDDSALYLCASSLGQGTLNTEAFFGQGTRLTVV.

The chain has TRBV7-3 and TRBJ2-3; 13 bases align to TRBD2. Trimming cost V 5 bases and J 8 bases; bases outside gene matches: 7. Per the germline V gene, CDR1 is SGHTA and CDR2 is FQGTGA. This CDR3 is built from 15 residues. DNA for the CDR3: TGTGCCAGCAGCACTAGCGGGGGGGGCAGCAGTACGCAGTATTTT. Translated, it gives CASSTSGGGSSTQYF.

This chain links TRBV7-2 with TRBJ2-7, with 7 positions matching TRBD1. Germline trimming cut 5 bases from V and 0 bases from J; bases unmatched to any gene: 4. In germline, CDR1 is SGHTA, CDR2 FQGNSA. The CDR3 contains 14 residues. The CDR3 DNA is TGTGCCAGCAGCGAGAGGGACAGCTCCTACGAGCAGTACTTC. Its protein product is CASSERDSSYEQYF.

This clone was seen only a few times. This sequence joins TRBV11-3 and TRBJ2-1, with D unresolved. The CDR3 is made up of 11 amino acids. V was pared by 5 bases and J by 7 bases, with 6 bases between. Per germline, CDR1 SGHNT and CDR2 YENEEA. The CDR3 reads CASSLLNEQFF. In DNA form, the CDR3 reads TGTGCCAGCAGCCTATTGAATGAGCAGTTCTTC.

V is TRBV9 and J is TRBJ2-3, with a weak D call TRBD2 (5 bases). CDR1 and CDR2 (germline): SGDLS, YYNGEE. V lost 0 bases and J lost 6, with 14 bases in between. The CDR3 length is 15 residues. The CDR3: CASSVDGRAWDTQYF. CDR3 in DNA: TGTGCCAGCAGCGTAGATGGGCGGGCCTGGGATACGCAGTATTTT.

For this clone: The same CDR3 can be traced to other DNA sequences in this sample. The rearrangement uses TRBV27 and TRBJ2-1, with 8 bases fitting TRBD2. The ends lost 6 bases at V and 6 bases at J; junction bases unmatched: 7. Germline-derived CDR1 and CDR2 are MNHEY and SMNVEV (reference sequence). CDR3 length: 14 residues. The CDR3 nucleotides are TGTGCCAGCAGCGGGACGAGCGGGAGCAATGAGCAGTTCTTC. Protein: CASSGTSGSNEQFF.

The chain joins TRBV19 to TRBJ1-1, with D uncertain. V lost 9 bases, J lost 3 bases, and 11 bases lay in between. The CDR3 is 12 amino acids. From germline, CDR1 is LNHDA and CDR2 SQIVND (reference sequence). The CDR3 DNA follows: TGTGCCAGCCGGTGGGCTGACACTGAAGCTTTCTTT. It codes for CASRWADTEAFF.

This chain links TRBV19 with TRBJ1-4; D perhaps matches TRBD1 (5 bases). Between the trimmed V and J ends, which lost 3 bases and 0 bases, there was a span of 8 bases. Germline values: CDR1 LNHDA, CDR2 SQIVND (reference sequence). There are 15 residues in the CDR3. CDR3 region: CASSILTATNEKLFF. CDR3 DNA: TGTGCCAGTAGTATTTTGACAGCAACTAATGAAAAACTGTTTTTT.

This chain connects TRBV5-1 to TRBJ2-1; 7 nucleotides align to TRBD1. CDR1 SGHRS and CDR2 YFSETQ come from the germline V gene. This CDR3 is built from 14 residues. Trimming at V came to 4 bases and at J to 8 bases, leaving 9 bases not matched to a gene. The CDR3, as DNA: TGCGCCAGCAGCCCTCGGGACAGCGGTGATGAGCAGTTCTTC. Translating gives CASSPRDSGDEQFF.

There are a few counts of this clone. The rearrangement links TRBV10-3 to TRBJ1-1; 8 nucleotides align to TRBD1. The CDR3 is made up of 14 amino acids. Per germline, CDR1 ENHRY and CDR2 SYGVKD. The trim removed 7 bases at V and 1 base at J, leaving 5 bases unmatched. CDR3 bases: TGTGCCATCACCACCGGACAGGGGAACACTGAAGCTTTCTTT. Protein sequence: CAITTGQGNTEAFF.